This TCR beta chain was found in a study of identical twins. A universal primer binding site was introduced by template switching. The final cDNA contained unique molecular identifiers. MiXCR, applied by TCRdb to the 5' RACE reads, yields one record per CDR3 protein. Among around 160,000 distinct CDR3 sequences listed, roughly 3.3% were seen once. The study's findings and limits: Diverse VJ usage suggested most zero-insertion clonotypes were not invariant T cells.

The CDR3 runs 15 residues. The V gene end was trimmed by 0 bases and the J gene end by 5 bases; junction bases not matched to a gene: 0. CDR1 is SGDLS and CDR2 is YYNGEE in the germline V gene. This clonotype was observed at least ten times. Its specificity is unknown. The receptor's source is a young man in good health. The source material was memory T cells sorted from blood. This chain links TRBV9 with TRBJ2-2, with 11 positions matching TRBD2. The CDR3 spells CASSVGLAGTGELFF. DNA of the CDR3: TGTGCCAGCAGCGTAGGACTAGCGGGAACCGGGGAGCTGTTTTTT.